Below are 17 T cell receptor beta chains sequenced from a single sample in a study of CD8+ T cells in alopecia areata. cDNA reverse transcribed from extracted RNA served as the sequencing template. Some clones are missing from TCRdb's copy, which holds only in-frame ones; the method was immunoSEQ multiplex PCR. The sample holds about 270,000 clones; 60% are singletons and the top ten take about 0.9%. Documented treatment: oral pan-JAK inhibitor, 5-10 mg twice daily. Here the sequenced sample was CD4+ T cells sorted from blood, taken at roughly week 53, from a patient treated with tofacitinib. These receptors originate from a human donor with alopecia areata.

The rearrangement joins TRBV19 to TRBJ1-3; TRBD1 might be the D (5 bases). The CDR3 contains 12 residues. Germline V CDR1 and CDR2: LNHDA, SQIVND (reference sequence). The germline V and J ends were trimmed by 7 bases and 3 bases, with 7 bases remaining between them. This CDR3 reads CASTQVGNTIYF. CDR3 sequence (DNA): TGTGCCAGTACACAGGTTGGAAACACCATATATTTT.

This clone was counted a few times. The chain is built from TRBV25-1 and TRBJ2-7; D unresolved. Germline loops: CDR1 MGHDK, CDR2 SYGVNS. The CDR3 spans 14 residues. V was cut by 3 bases and J by 0 bases, with 9 bases left in between. This chain's CDR3 is CASSDPGSSYEQYF. The CDR3 region has the DNA TGTGCCAGCAGTGACCCCGGCAGCTCCTACGAGCAGTACTTC.

The rearrangement uses TRBV5-4 and TRBJ1-5; D is perhaps TRBD1 (6 bases). The CDR3 covers 16 residues. Looked up from germline, CDR1 is SGHNT and CDR2 is YYREEE (reference sequence). V lost 4 bases and J 2 bases, leaving 16 bases between the germline ends. For the CDR3, the DNA is TGTGCCAGCAGCAAGGATGGAGGGGGTGGCAATCAGCCCCAGCATTTT. Residues: CASSKDGGGGNQPQHF.

On this clone itself: The sample contains more than one DNA sequence encoding this CDR3. The V gene is TRBV5-1, the J gene TRBJ1-1; the D gene is possibly TRBD1 (6 bases). The CDR3 is made up of 13 amino acids. The ends were cut back, 4 bases at V and 2 bases at J, with 9 bases in the middle. Looked up from germline, CDR1 is SGHRS and CDR2 is YFSETQ. The CDR3 bases are TGCGCCAGCAGCGTGGACAGAAACACTGAAGCTTTCTTT. Residues: CASSVDRNTEAFF.

This chain joins TRBV29-1 and TRBJ1-1; unclear D gene. Trimming shortened V by 3 bases and J by 3 bases, and 11 bases separated the two germline ends. CDR1 is SQVTM, CDR2 ANQGSEA, per germline. The CDR3 is made up of 13 amino acids. CDR3 loop: CSVERDLYTEAFF. Written as DNA, the CDR3 is TGCAGCGTTGAGAGGGATCTCTACACTGAAGCTTTCTTT.

This clone was counted between two and nine times. The CDR3 DNA follows: TGTGCCAGCAGTGCGGGACAGGGAAAAGACACTGAAGCTTTCTTT. This codes for CASSAGQGKDTEAFF. The V and J genes are TRBV6-1 and TRBJ1-1, with 9 bases fitting TRBD1. Per the germline V gene, CDR1 is MNHNS and CDR2 is SASEGT. With V trimmed by 4 bases and J by 3 bases, 6 bases remained unmatched. This CDR3 region has 15 residues.

The chain employs TRBV2 and TRBJ1-1, with unresolved D. This CDR3 contains 15 residues. The V gene's germline CDR1 is SNHLY and CDR2 FYNNEI. Trimming pared 0 bases from V and 2 bases from J, leaving 10 bases between. In nucleotides, the CDR3 is TGTGCCAGCAGTGAAGCGCAAGGCGTAAACACTGAAGCTTTCTTT. It yields the protein CASSEAQGVNTEAFF.

The chain uses TRBV15 and TRBJ1-5; weak D call: TRBD1 (5 bases). Trimming shortened V by 0 bases and J by 5 bases, and 8 bases separated the two germline ends. The CDR3 has 14 amino acids. CDR1 is LNHNV and CDR2 is YYDKDF in the germline V gene (reference sequence). The CDR3 here is CATSRDLGDQPQHF. The CDR3 bases are TGTGCCACCAGCAGAGATTTGGGGGATCAGCCCCAGCATTTT.

The chain links TRBV29-1 to TRBJ1-1, with a tentative D call TRBD1 (6 bases). Per germline, CDR1 SQVTM and CDR2 ANQGSEA. Trimming pared 8 bases from V and 0 bases from J, leaving 13 bases between. This CDR3 has 13 amino acids. CDR3 protein: CSPTRGVNTEAFF. The CDR3 DNA sequence: TGCAGCCCGACCAGGGGCGTGAACACTGAAGCTTTCTTT.

The rearrangement links TRBV29-1 to TRBJ1-2; D remains unclear. This CDR3 is built from 16 residues. Germline V gives CDR1 SQVTM, CDR2 ANQGSEA. V was trimmed by 0 bases and J by 2 bases, leaving 16 bases between them. The CDR3: CSVEDHPELLNYGYTF. CDR3 DNA: TGCAGCGTTGAAGATCATCCAGAACTCCTCAACTATGGCTACACCTTC.

This clone was seen a few times. The genes are TRBV10-3 and TRBJ2-6; weak D call: TRBD1 (5 bases). With 5 bases removed from V and 3 bases from J, the gap between germline ends came to 8 bases. Germline values: CDR1 ENHRY, CDR2 SYGVKD. This CDR3 has 14 residues. CDR3 bases: TGTGCCATCAGTCCAGGGATTGGGGCCAACGTCCTGACTTTC. This encodes CAISPGIGANVLTF.

The rearrangement links TRBV5-1 to TRBJ1-6; TRBD1 matches at 7 bases. The V segment lost 0 bases and the J segment 7 bases; nucleotides outside the gene matches: 4. Germline V lookup: CDR1 SGHRS, CDR2 YFSETQ. The CDR3 spans 15 residues. The CDR3 region is CASSLAGQINSPLHF. CDR3 bases: TGCGCCAGCAGCTTGGCGGGACAGATAAATTCACCCCTCCACTTT.

The chain is built from TRBV7-3 and TRBJ1-2; 10 positions match TRBD1. The ends lost 5 bases at V and 8 bases at J; junction bases unmatched: 8. The CDR3 contains 14 residues. Per the germline V gene, CDR1 is SGHTA and CDR2 is FQGTGA. This CDR3 is CASSLDRGQKGYTF. The DNA of the CDR3 is TGTGCCAGCAGCCTCGACAGGGGGCAAAAAGGCTACACCTTC.

This clone has only a few counts. The chain recombines TRBV29-1 with TRBJ2-1, with 7 bases that match TRBD2. The CDR3 is 12 residues long. CDR1 and CDR2 (germline): SQVTM, ANQGSEA. The V gene end was trimmed by 4 bases and the J gene end by 7 bases; junction bases not matched to a gene: 4. In DNA form, the CDR3 reads TGCAGCGTTGGGGGAGGGGCGAATGAGCAGTTCTTC. Encoded protein: CSVGGGANEQFF.

The chain is built from TRBV4-3 and TRBJ1-6, with D perhaps TRBD1 (6 bases). V lost 2 bases, J lost 1 base, and 9 bases lay in between. Germline-derived CDR1 and CDR2 are LGHNA and YSLEER. The CDR3 length is 16 residues. The CDR3 spells CASSQTRGSYNSPLHF. CDR3 in DNA: TGCGCCAGCAGCCAAACCAGGGGATCCTATAATTCACCCCTCCACTTT.

This clone was observed a few times. V and J are TRBV30 and TRBJ1-5; D uncertain. Germline CDR1 is GTSNPN and CDR2 is SVGIG (reference sequence). CDR3 length: 13 amino acids. With 3 bases removed from V and 4 bases from J, the gap between germline ends came to 10 bases. The CDR3 loop reads CAWRGGLNQPQHF. The CDR3 nucleotides are TGTGCCTGGAGAGGAGGGTTAAATCAGCCCCAGCATTTT.

The chain is built from TRBV7-2 and TRBJ1-1; D is possibly TRBD1 (6 bases). The CDR3 covers 14 residues. CDR1 and CDR2 from the germline V gene are SGHTA and FQGNSA. V dropped 3 bases and J dropped 5 bases, with 13 bases sitting between them. CDR3 DNA sequence: TGTGCCAGCAGCTTGAACCGAGGGGGGACTGAAGCTTTCTTT. It is translated as CASSLNRGGTEAFF.